Below are 23 T cell receptor beta chains sequenced from a single sample in a study of blood T cells in healthy people across ages. Then a second PCR, running roughly 6 to 12 cycles, was carried out with a sample-barcoded 5' primer and a J-beta primer mix. A single record per CDR3 protein comes from TCRdb applying MiXCR to the 5' RACE reads. The table shows 1.5 million to 2 million distinct CDR3 sequences, with roughly 28% occurring only once. Sample: blood. These receptors were obtained from a woman aged 30 to 39 in good health.

This clonotype was seen ten or more times. V usage is TRBV10-2 and J usage is TRBJ2-5, with 9 bases identical to TRBD2. Germline V gene sequence: CDR1 WSHSY, CDR2 SAAADI. V shed 6 bases and J 3 bases; nucleotides not matched to a gene: 2. There are 13 residues in the CDR3. CDR3 nucleotides: TGCGCCAGCAGGGCTAGCGGGGAAGAGACCCAGTACTTC. It codes for CASRASGEETQYF.

V usage is TRBV6-5 and J usage is TRBJ2-4; tentative D call: TRBD1 (8 bases). This CDR3 region has 14 residues. V was shortened by 0 bases and J by 13 bases, with 16 bases between the two germline ends. Germline lookup yields CDR1 MNHEY and CDR2 SVGAGI. The CDR3 sequence is CASSYSQGAGEQYF. The CDR3 bases are TGTGCCAGCAGTTACTCTCAGGGGGCGGGGGAGCAGTACTTC.

This clonotype was seen many times. The chain recombines TRBV28 with TRBJ2-7; 11 bases are shared with TRBD1. The CDR3 spans 15 residues. Germline V gives CDR1 MDHEN, CDR2 SYDVKM. The trim removed 6 bases at V and 3 bases at J, leaving 7 bases unmatched. The CDR3 loop is CASRPGTGGLYEQYF. The CDR3, as DNA: TGTGCCAGCAGACCCGGGACAGGGGGACTCTACGAGCAGTACTTC. The whole variable domain, remainder taken from reference TRBV28 and TRBJ2-7, is DVKVTQSSRYLVKRTGEKVFLECVQDMDHENMFWYRQDPGLGLRLIYFSYDVKMKEKGDIPEGYSVSREKKERFSLILESASTNQTSMYLCASRPGTGGLYEQYFGPGTRLTVT.

V gene TRBV6-6 combines with J gene TRBJ1-1, with TRBD1 matching over 10 bases. Looked up from germline, CDR1 is MNHNY and CDR2 is SVGAGI (reference sequence). Trimming at V came to 4 bases and at J to 3 bases, leaving 5 bases not matched to a gene. The CDR3 loop spans 15 amino acids. CDR3 DNA sequence: TGTGCCAGCAGTTGGGGAGACAGGGGGCACACTGAAGCTTTCTTT. Translating gives CASSWGDRGHTEAFF.

In its sample, this clonotype was seen many times. The chain links TRBV12-3 or TRBV12-4 to TRBJ2-1, with D unclear. The CDR3 extends over 12 amino acids. Trimming stripped 4 bases from V and 8 bases from J, with 9 bases between. In nucleotides, the CDR3 is TGTGCCAGCAGTTGGCGTCGCGATGAGCAGTTCTTC. Amino acids: CASSWRRDEQFF.

The V and J genes are TRBV9 and TRBJ2-7; TRBD1 or TRBD2 may be the D gene (6 bases each). V was cut by 0 bases and J by 8 bases, with 9 bases left in between. CDR3 length: 12 residues. In germline, CDR1 is SGDLS, CDR2 YYNGEE. This chain's CDR3 is CASSVEGGKQYF. CDR3 sequence (DNA): TGTGCCAGCAGCGTAGAAGGGGGGAAGCAGTACTTC.

About this clonotype itself: Possible read error: a much larger clone is one base away. The chain couples TRBV4-1 to TRBJ2-7, with 9 bases fitting TRBD2. This CDR3 is built from 18 residues. Germline V gene sequence: CDR1 MGHRA, CDR2 YSYEKL. V trimming: 1 base; J trimming: 7 bases; junction bases outside the gene matches: 17. The CDR3 sequence is CASSQGTVAGAKGNEQYF. The CDR3 coding sequence is TGCGCCAGCAGCCAAGGGACAGTAGCGGGGGCCAAGGGCAATGAGCAGTACTTC.

Comments on this clonotype: One end of the junction fails to match germline, which may point to a read error. J is TRBJ1-4 and V is TRBV6-6; D remains ambiguous. The CDR3 covers 15 residues. Germline V gene data show CDR1 as MNHNY and CDR2 as SVGAGI (reference sequence). The CDR3 region is CASSYRARDNEKRFF. The CDR3 coding sequence is TGTGCCAGCAGTTACCGGGCCAGAGATAATGAAAAACGGTTTTTT.

This clonotype was seen repeatedly, ten times or more. The V call is TRBV20-1, the J call TRBJ2-3; no definite D call. CDR1 and CDR2 from the germline V gene are DFQATT and SNEGSKA (reference sequence). V lost 6 bases and J lost 3, with 7 bases in between. This CDR3 comprises 11 residues. CDR3 nucleotide sequence: TGCAGTGCCATTTCGACAGATACGCAGTATTTT. It yields the protein CSAISTDTQYF.

This clonotype was recorded many times. This chain joins TRBV29-1 and TRBJ2-7; D might be TRBD1 or TRBD2, each matching 5 bases. CDR1 is SQVTM and CDR2 is ANQGSEA in the germline V gene. This CDR3 has 14 residues. V was clipped by 2 bases and J by 4 bases, with 15 bases between them. CDR3 DNA: TGCAGCGTTGAAAAGAGGGGAATAGCTTACGAGCAGTACTTC. Translating it yields CSVEKRGIAYEQYF.

The chain couples TRBV12-3 or TRBV12-4 to TRBJ1-5; D is perhaps TRBD1 (6 bases). The CDR3 consists of 13 residues. V gave up 5 bases and J gave up 9 bases, with 14 bases separating them. CDR3 region: CASSGGGFRPQHF. CDR3 nucleotide sequence: TGTGCCAGCAGTGGAGGGGGTTTTCGGCCCCAGCATTTT.

The table lists this clonotype with a few counts. The V gene is TRBV20-1, the J gene TRBJ2-6; TRBD2 agrees at 11 bases. There are 17 residues in the CDR3. Per germline, CDR1 DFQATT and CDR2 SNEGSKA (reference sequence). The J segment lost 2 bases and the V segment lost 3 bases, leaving 6 bases of the junction unmatched. The chain's CDR3 is CSASLLAGGAGANVLTF. The DNA for the CDR3 is TGCAGTGCTAGTCTGCTAGCGGGAGGCGCTGGGGCCAACGTCCTGACTTTC.

The chain carries TRBV24-1 and TRBJ2-7; possible D gene TRBD2, 5 bases. The CDR3 has 14 residues. The V end lost 2 bases, the J end lost 0 bases, and 7 bases lay between the germline ends. Germline V gives CDR1 KGHDR, CDR2 SFDVKD. For the CDR3, the DNA is TGTGCCACCAGTGATTCGGGGTGCTCCTACGAGCAGTACTTC. It codes for CATSDSGCSYEQYF.

The gene calls are TRBV28 and TRBJ2-6; tentatively, D is TRBD1 (5 bases). Trimming removed 7 bases at V and 1 base at J, with 11 bases between. Germline CDR1 reads MDHEN; CDR2 reads SYDVKM. This CDR3 contains 15 residues. CDR3 DNA sequence: TGTGCCAGCACCCCTAGACAGTCTGGGGCCAACGTCCTGACTTTC. Translation gives CASTPRQSGANVLTF.

Comment on this clonotype: The germline gene is not matched at one end of the junction; a read error may be the cause. The gene calls are TRBV27 and TRBJ2-2; D could derive from TRBD1 or TRBD2 (5 bases each). Germline CDR1 reads MNHEY; CDR2 reads SMNVEV (reference sequence). The CDR3 consists of 13 residues. The CDR3 region is CASWDQNTGERFF. CDR3 sequence (DNA): TGTGCCAGCTGGGACCAGAACACCGGGGAGCGGTTTTTT.

The V and J genes are TRBV7-6 and TRBJ2-1, with 8 bases fitting TRBD2. Trimming at V came to 0 bases and at J to 5 bases, leaving 9 bases not matched to a gene. Germline values: CDR1 SGHVS, CDR2 FNYEAQ. The CDR3 is 17 amino acids. In nucleotides, the CDR3 is TGTGCCAGCAGCTTAGCGGTTATAGCGGGATATGACAATGAGCAGTTCTTC. It specifies CASSLAVIAGYDNEQFF.

The table lists this clonotype with a few counts. V gene TRBV7-6 combines with J gene TRBJ1-6, with 10 bases that match TRBD1. The CDR3 is 14 amino acids. Looked up from germline, CDR1 is SGHVS and CDR2 is FNYEAQ. J was trimmed by 10 bases and V by 5 bases; bases with no gene match: 5. CDR3 residues: CASSLWTGGSPLHF. CDR3 nucleotide sequence: TGTGCCAGCAGCCTCTGGACAGGGGGATCACCCCTCCACTTT.

The V and J genes are TRBV2 and TRBJ1-6, with D perhaps TRBD1 (6 bases). V lost 5 bases to trimming and J lost 2 bases, with 10 bases between them. Germline V gene sequence: CDR1 SNHLY, CDR2 FYNNEI. The CDR3 has 15 residues. CDR3 loop: CASSKQGTYNSPLHF. The CDR3 DNA follows: TGTGCCAGCAGTAAACAGGGAACCTATAATTCACCCCTCCACTTT.

This clonotype has just a few counts. The genes are TRBV12-3 or TRBV12-4 and TRBJ1-4; D call uncertain. Trimming pared 1 base from V and 6 bases from J, leaving 9 bases between. The CDR3 is 14 residues long. CDR3 loop: CASSLGAPDEKLFF. The CDR3 DNA follows: TGTGCCAGCAGTTTAGGGGCGCCGGATGAAAAACTGTTTTTT.

As concerns this clonotype: An end of the junction does not agree with germline; a read error may underlie this. This sequence joins TRBV15 and TRBJ1-1; a weak D match, TRBD1 (5 bases). The CDR3 totals 14 residues. From germline, CDR1 is LNHNV and CDR2 YYDKDF (reference sequence). CDR3 region: CATSRVAGLTGAFF. Here the CDR3 DNA reads TGTGCCACCAGCAGAGTCGCAGGGCTCACTGGAGCTTTCTTT. Filled out from reference TRBV15 and TRBJ1-1, the complete variable domain reads DAMVIQNPRYQVTQFGKPVTLSCSQTLNHNVMYWYQQKSSQAPKLLFHYYDKDFNNEADTPDNFQSRRPNTSFCFLDIRSPGLGDTAMYLCATSRVAGLTGAFFGQGTRLTVV.

In this sample, this clonotype turned up a few times. V is TRBV5-1 and J is TRBJ1-5, with D unclear. V lost 0 bases and J lost 0, with 10 bases in between. There are 16 residues in the CDR3. From germline, CDR1 is SGHRS and CDR2 YFSETQ. The CDR3 DNA sequence: TGCGCCAGCAGCTTGGGGGCAGTCAATAGCAATCAGCCCCAGCATTTT. It encodes CASSLGAVNSNQPQHF.

The sample holds a few counts of this clonotype. V gene TRBV20-1 combines with J gene TRBJ1-2, with a possible D match to TRBD1 (5 bases). Trimming removed 5 bases at V and 2 bases at J, with 12 bases between. The CDR3 has 13 amino acids. Germline assignment: CDR1 DFQATT and CDR2 SNEGSKA (reference sequence). CDR3 sequence (DNA): TGCAGTGCTCCAGGGTCATTCAACTATGGCTACACCTTC. Translated, it gives CSAPGSFNYGYTF.

The chain employs TRBV19 and TRBJ1-6; D remains unclear. Germline V gene data show CDR1 as LNHDA and CDR2 as SQIVND (reference sequence). Trimming pared 10 bases from V and 7 bases from J, leaving 17 bases between. CDR3 length equals 14 residues. CDR3 sequence: CATSDRMSNSPLHF. The CDR3 DNA reads as TGTGCCACCTCAGACCGGATGTCAAATTCACCCCTCCACTTT.